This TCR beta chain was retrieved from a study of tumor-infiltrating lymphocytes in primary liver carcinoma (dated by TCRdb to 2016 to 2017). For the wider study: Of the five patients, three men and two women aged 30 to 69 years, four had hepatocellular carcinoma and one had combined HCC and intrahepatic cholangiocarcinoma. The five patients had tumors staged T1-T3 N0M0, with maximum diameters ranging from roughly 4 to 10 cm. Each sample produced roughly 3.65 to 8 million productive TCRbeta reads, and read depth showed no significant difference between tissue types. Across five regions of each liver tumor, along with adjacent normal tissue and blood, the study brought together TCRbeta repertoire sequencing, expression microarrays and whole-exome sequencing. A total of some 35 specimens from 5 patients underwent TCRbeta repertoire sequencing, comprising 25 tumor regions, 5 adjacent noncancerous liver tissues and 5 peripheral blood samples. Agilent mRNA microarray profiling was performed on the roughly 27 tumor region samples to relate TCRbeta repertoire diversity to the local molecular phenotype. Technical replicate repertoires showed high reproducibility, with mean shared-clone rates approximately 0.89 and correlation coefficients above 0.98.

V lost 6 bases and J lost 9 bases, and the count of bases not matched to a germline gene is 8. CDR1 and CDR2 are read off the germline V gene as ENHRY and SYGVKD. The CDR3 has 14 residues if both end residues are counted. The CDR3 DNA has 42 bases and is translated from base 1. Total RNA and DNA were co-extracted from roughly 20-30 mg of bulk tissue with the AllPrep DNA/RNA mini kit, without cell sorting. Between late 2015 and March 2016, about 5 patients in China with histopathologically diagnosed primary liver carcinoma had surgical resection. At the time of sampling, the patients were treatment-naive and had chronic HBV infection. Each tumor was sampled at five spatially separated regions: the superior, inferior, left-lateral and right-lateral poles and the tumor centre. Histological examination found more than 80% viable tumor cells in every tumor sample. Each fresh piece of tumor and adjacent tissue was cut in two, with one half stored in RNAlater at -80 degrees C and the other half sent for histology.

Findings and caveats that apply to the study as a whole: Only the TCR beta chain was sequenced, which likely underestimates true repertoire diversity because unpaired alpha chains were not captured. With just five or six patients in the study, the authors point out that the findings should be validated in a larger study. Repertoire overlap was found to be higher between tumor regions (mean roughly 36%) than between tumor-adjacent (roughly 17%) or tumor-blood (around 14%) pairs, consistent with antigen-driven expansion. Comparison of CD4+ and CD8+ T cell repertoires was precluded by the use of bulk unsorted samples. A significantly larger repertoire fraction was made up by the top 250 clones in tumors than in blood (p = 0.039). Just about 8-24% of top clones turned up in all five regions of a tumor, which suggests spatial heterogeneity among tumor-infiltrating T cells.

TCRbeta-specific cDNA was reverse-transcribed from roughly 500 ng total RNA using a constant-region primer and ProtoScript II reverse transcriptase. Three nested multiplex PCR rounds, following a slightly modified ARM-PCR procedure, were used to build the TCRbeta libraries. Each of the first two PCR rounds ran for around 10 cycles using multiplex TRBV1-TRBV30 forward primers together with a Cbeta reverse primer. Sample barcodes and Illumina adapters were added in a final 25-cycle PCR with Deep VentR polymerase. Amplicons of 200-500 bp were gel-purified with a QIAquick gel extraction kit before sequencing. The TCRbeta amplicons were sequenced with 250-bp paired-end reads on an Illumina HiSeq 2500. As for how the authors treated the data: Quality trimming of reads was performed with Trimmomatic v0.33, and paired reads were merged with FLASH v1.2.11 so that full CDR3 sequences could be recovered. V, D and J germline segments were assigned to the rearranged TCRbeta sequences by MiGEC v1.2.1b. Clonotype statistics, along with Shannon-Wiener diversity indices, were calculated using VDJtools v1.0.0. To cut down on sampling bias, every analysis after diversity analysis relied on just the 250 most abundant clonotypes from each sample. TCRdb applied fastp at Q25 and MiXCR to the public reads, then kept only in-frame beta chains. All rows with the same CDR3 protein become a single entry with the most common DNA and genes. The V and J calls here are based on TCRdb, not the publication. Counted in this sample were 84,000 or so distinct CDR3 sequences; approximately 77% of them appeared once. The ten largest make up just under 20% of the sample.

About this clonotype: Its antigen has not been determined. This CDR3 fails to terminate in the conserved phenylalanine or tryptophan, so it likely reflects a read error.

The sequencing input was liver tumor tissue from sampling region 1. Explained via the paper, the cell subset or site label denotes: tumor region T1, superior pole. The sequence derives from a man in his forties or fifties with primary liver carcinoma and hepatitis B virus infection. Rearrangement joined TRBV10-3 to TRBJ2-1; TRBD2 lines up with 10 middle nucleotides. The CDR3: CAIRLEREGSEQFS. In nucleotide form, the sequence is TGTGCCATCAGACTTGAGCGGGAGGGCAGTGAGCAGTTCTCC.